The 27 T cell receptor beta chains below come from one sample, sequenced in a study of shared clonotypes between healthy human individuals. Repertoires were generated with immunoSEQ multiplex PCR, while TCRdb's copy carries only in-frame clones and drops some. Of 2,500,000 or so clones listed, 85% to 95% were seen once; the top ten hold over 0.12%. The sample comprised naive CD4+ T cells sorted from blood. As for subset: CD45RA+ positively selected. The receptors stem from a young man in good health.

The V and J genes are TRBV7-8 and TRBJ1-2, with D uncertain. Deletions cut 5 bases from V and 8 bases from J, with 15 bases between. Germline lookup yields CDR1 SGHVS and CDR2 FQNEAQ. The CDR3 is made up of 13 amino acids. The CDR3: CASSISVGWGYTF. The CDR3 nucleotides are TGTGCCAGCAGCATCTCGGTGGGGTGGGGCTACACCTTC.

The chain has TRBV5-5 and TRBJ1-4; D ambiguous. Trimming cost V 5 bases and J 0 bases, with 14 bases left between them. Germline CDR1 reads SGHKS; CDR2 reads YYEKEE (reference sequence). The CDR3 extends over 16 amino acids. CDR3 DNA: TGTGCCAGCAGATCGGACGAAGTTGCAACTAATGAAAAACTGTTTTTT. As protein: CASRSDEVATNEKLFF.

The genes are TRBV4-1 and TRBJ1-4; D not resolved. The germline gives CDR1 MGHRA, CDR2 YSYEKL. The CDR3 length is 16 residues. Trimming removed 1 base at V and 0 bases at J, with 9 bases between. The CDR3 is CASSQGTLATNEKLFF. CDR3 sequence (DNA): TGCGCCAGCAGCCAAGGAACGCTTGCAACTAATGAAAAACTGTTTTTT.

This clone was observed once. The chain recombines TRBV2 with TRBJ2-2, with a weak D call TRBD2 (5 bases). CDR3 length: 14 residues. The germline V and J ends were trimmed by 8 bases and 0 bases, with 10 bases remaining between them. CDR1 and CDR2 (germline): SNHLY, FYNNEI. The CDR3 DNA is TGTGCCAGCGGGCGGGCCGCGAACACCGGGGAGCTGTTTTTT. Translated: CASGRAANTGELFF.

The V call is TRBV19, the J call TRBJ1-4, with no clear D. CDR3 length: 14 residues. Trimming pared 3 bases from V and 5 bases from J, leaving 10 bases between. Germline lookup yields CDR1 LNHDA and CDR2 SQIVND (reference sequence). In nucleotides, the CDR3 is TGTGCCAGTAGTATTCGGTCGCAGAATGAAAAACTGTTTTTT. Protein sequence: CASSIRSQNEKLFF.

This chain connects TRBV7-2 to TRBJ1-5; the D gene is possibly TRBD1 (5 bases). The CDR3 runs 13 residues. From germline, CDR1 is SGHTA and CDR2 FQGNSA. Trimming took off 9 bases at V and 6 bases at J, with 15 bases between the two ends. CDR3: CASGPGGGQPQHF. The CDR3 DNA follows: TGTGCCAGTGGGCCGGGGGGAGGTCAGCCCCAGCATTTT.

The J gene is TRBJ1-1, the V gene TRBV6-1; D gene ambiguous. This CDR3 comprises 13 residues. CDR1 is MNHNS and CDR2 is SASEGT in the germline V gene. Trimming left V 4 bases short and J 3 bases short, with 9 bases between. The CDR3 region has the DNA TGTGCCAGCAGTGGGACGCTAGACACTGAAGCTTTCTTT. Residues: CASSGTLDTEAFF.

The chain couples TRBV6-4 to TRBJ2-7; perhaps D is TRBD1 or TRBD2 (5 bases each). The CDR3 is 14 amino acids. CDR1 and CDR2 from the germline V gene are MRHNA and SNTAGT. Trimming cost V 8 bases and J 0 bases, with 14 bases left between them. The CDR3 region is CASPGLLYSYEQYF. CDR3 DNA sequence: TGTGCCAGCCCGGGGCTCCTTTACTCCTACGAGCAGTACTTC.

CDR3 sequence (DNA): TGCGCCAGCAGCTCCGAGACAGGGCTTAATAGCTATGGCTACACCTTC. Residues: CASSSETGLNSYGYTF. The rearrangement links TRBV5-1 to TRBJ1-2, with 7 bases matching TRBD1. V gave up 3 bases and J gave up 4 bases; unmatched junction bases: 12. CDR3 size: 16 residues. Germline V gene sequence: CDR1 SGHRS, CDR2 YFSETQ.

This rearrangement joins TRBV30 to TRBJ1-1, with TRBD1 matching over 9 bases. CDR3 size: 14 residues. CDR1 and CDR2 (germline): GTSNPN, SVGIG (reference sequence). V lost 4 bases and J lost 1; bases outside the gene matches: 4. The CDR3 coding sequence is TGTGCCTGGACTGACAGGGGGAGGAACACTGAAGCTTTCTTT. Translated: CAWTDRGRNTEAFF.

The chain carries TRBV6-1 and TRBJ1-4; TRBD1 is a possible D gene (6 bases). CDR1 is MNHNS and CDR2 is SASEGT in the germline V gene. V lost 5 bases and J 7 bases, leaving 14 bases between the germline ends. This CDR3 has 14 amino acids. The CDR3 bases are TGTGCCAGCAGTAGACCAGGGGCGGGTGAAAAACTGTTTTTT. Its translation: CASSRPGAGEKLFF.

The CDR3 protein is CASSQYRQPQHF. The CDR3 DNA follows: TGTGCCAGCAGCCAATATAGGCAGCCCCAGCATTTT. The chain couples TRBV7-6 to TRBJ1-5; D gene ambiguous. This CDR3 is 12 amino acids long. V was trimmed by 5 bases and J by 7 bases, leaving 9 bases between them. The germline V gene encodes CDR1 SGHVS and CDR2 FNYEAQ.

The chain couples TRBV20-1 to TRBJ2-1, with D tentatively TRBD2 (6 bases). CDR1 DFQATT and CDR2 SNEGSKA come from the germline V gene (reference sequence). The V gene lost 6 bases and the J gene lost 9 bases, with 12 bases spanning the gap. The CDR3 totals 11 residues. The CDR3 here is CSARDFSEQFF. CDR3 coding DNA: TGCAGTGCCAGGGACTTTAGTGAGCAGTTCTTC.

This sequence joins TRBV6-6 and TRBJ2-7; 7 bases fit TRBD1. The V segment lost 2 bases and the J segment 0 bases; nucleotides outside the gene matches: 4. The germline gives CDR1 MNHNY, CDR2 SVGAGI (reference sequence). This CDR3 region has 15 residues. This CDR3 reads CASSYDRASSYEQYF. CDR3 bases: TGTGCCAGCAGTTACGACAGGGCAAGCTCCTACGAGCAGTACTTC.

The V and J genes are TRBV27 and TRBJ2-7; D not resolved. The CDR3 runs 14 residues. Trimming cost V 6 bases and J 1 base, with 13 bases left between them. Germline loops: CDR1 MNHEY, CDR2 SMNVEV (reference sequence). This CDR3 reads CASSPSPLSYEQYF. In nucleotides, the CDR3 is TGTGCCAGCAGCCCCTCCCCCCTATCCTACGAGCAGTACTTC.

This chain uses TRBV7-2 with TRBJ2-7, with 7 bases identical to TRBD2. Germline V gene sequence: CDR1 SGHTA, CDR2 FQGNSA. CDR3 length: 16 residues. V lost 1 base and J lost 2; bases outside the gene matches: 8. This chain's CDR3 is CASSLDGGGRAYEQYF. CDR3 DNA: TGTGCCAGCAGCTTAGATGGGGGAGGGAGGGCCTACGAGCAGTACTTC.

Here the CDR3 DNA reads TGTGCCAGCAGCTTGTACCCTAGGGGACAGGGGCGGGGTATGAACACTGAAGCTTTCTTT. Encoded protein: CASSLYPRGQGRGMNTEAFF. J is TRBJ1-1 and V is TRBV7-6; 10 bases map to TRBD1. Germline CDR1 SGHVS, CDR2 FNYEAQ. This CDR3 contains 20 residues. V dropped 3 bases and J dropped 0; count of bases not matched to a gene: 16.

As DNA, the CDR3 is TGTGCCAGCAGCGTACTCTACCTGGGGTCGTACGAGCAGTACTTC. This translates into CASSVLYLGSYEQYF. This chain uses TRBV7-9 with TRBJ2-7; the D is unclear. Trimming cost V 5 bases and J 4 bases, with 18 bases left between them. This CDR3 spans 15 amino acids. The germline V gene has CDR1 SEHNR and CDR2 FQNEAQ (reference sequence).

V usage is TRBV11-2 and J usage is TRBJ2-7, with 7 bases lining up with TRBD2. The germline gives CDR1 SGHAT, CDR2 FQNNGV. Trimming took 1 base from V and 4 from J; bases not matched to a gene: 7. This CDR3 has 15 amino acids. This chain's CDR3 is CASSLVTGGWYEQYF. CDR3 nucleotides: TGTGCCAGCAGCTTAGTTACGGGAGGCTGGTACGAGCAGTACTTC.

CDR3 coding DNA: TGTGCCAGCTCACCATATGTAAGTCAGCCCCAGCATTTT. Translated, it gives CASSPYVSQPQHF. The chain combines TRBV18 with TRBJ1-5; D unclear. The CDR3 consists of 13 residues. Germline V lookup: CDR1 KGHSH, CDR2 LQKENI. Trimming cost V 2 bases and J 6 bases, with 8 bases left between them. Full variable domain (outside the CDR3, taken from reference TRBV18 and TRBJ1-5): NAGVMQNPRHLVRRRGQEARLRCSPMKGHSHVYWYRQLPEEGLKFMVYLQKENIIDESGMPKERFSAEFPKEGPSILRIQQVVRGDSAAYFCASSPYVSQPQHFGDGTRLSIL.

This clone was counted once. The rearrangement joins TRBV6-1 to TRBJ1-6; D gene unclear. Looked up from germline, CDR1 is MNHNS and CDR2 is SASEGT. CDR3 size: 14 residues. V was trimmed by 8 bases and J by 1 base, leaving 9 bases between them. CDR3 in amino acids: CASADMSYNSPLHF. In nucleotides, the CDR3 is TGTGCCAGCGCCGACATGTCCTATAATTCACCCCTCCACTTT.

The chain employs TRBV10-3 and TRBJ2-3; 9 positions match TRBD1. Germline V CDR1 and CDR2: ENHRY, SYGVKD. The length of the CDR3 is 16 residues. The V gene end was trimmed by 2 bases and the J gene end by 2 bases; junction bases not matched to a gene: 5. The CDR3 nucleotides read TGTGCCATCAGTGAGCGGGGACAGGGCTCCACAGATACGCAGTATTTT. As protein: CAISERGQGSTDTQYF.

This chain uses TRBV18 with TRBJ1-1; D gene unclear. V was cut by 3 bases and J by 4 bases, with 6 bases left in between. Germline V lookup: CDR1 KGHSH, CDR2 LQKENI. This CDR3 region has 12 residues. As DNA, the CDR3 is TGTGCCAGCTCACCGATGGGCACTGAAGCTTTCTTT. The encoded protein is CASSPMGTEAFF.

J is TRBJ2-7 and V is TRBV30; 7 positions match TRBD2. Germline V gene lookup returns CDR1 GTSNPN and CDR2 SVGIG (reference sequence). V was clipped by 7 bases and J by 0 bases; unmatched bases: 6. The CDR3 consists of 13 residues. The DNA of the CDR3 is TGTGCCTCCTCCCGGACTAGCTCCTACGAGCAGTACTTC. Its translation: CASSRTSSYEQYF.

About this clone: This sample also contains other DNA sequences that code for the same CDR3. The V gene is TRBV19, the J gene TRBJ1-1; D gene uncertain. Germline V gives CDR1 LNHDA, CDR2 SQIVND (reference sequence). There are 13 residues in the CDR3. V shed 5 bases and J shed 1 base, with 8 bases lying between them. CDR3 sequence reads: CASSVTGNTEAFF. In nucleotides, the CDR3 is TGTGCCAGTAGTGTCACGGGGAACACTGAAGCTTTCTTT.

The chain combines TRBV7-2 with TRBJ2-7; 8 nucleotides align to TRBD1. This CDR3 has 13 residues. Germline V gene lookup returns CDR1 SGHTA and CDR2 FQGNSA. The V and J ends lost 10 bases and 4 bases, in that order; junction bases with no gene match: 9. The CDR3 bases are TGTGCCACCGCGGGACAGGTCCCTTACGAGCAGTACTTC. Its protein product is CATAGQVPYEQYF.

The rearrangement joins TRBV27 to TRBJ1-1; possible D gene TRBD1, 5 bases. This CDR3 region has 13 residues. V lost 8 bases to trimming and J lost 6 bases, with 16 bases between them. The V gene's germline CDR1 is MNHEY and CDR2 SMNVEV (reference sequence). As DNA, the CDR3 is TGTGCCAGCTCATCGACAGTTGGCTCTGAAGCTTTCTTT. Translation: CASSSTVGSEAFF.